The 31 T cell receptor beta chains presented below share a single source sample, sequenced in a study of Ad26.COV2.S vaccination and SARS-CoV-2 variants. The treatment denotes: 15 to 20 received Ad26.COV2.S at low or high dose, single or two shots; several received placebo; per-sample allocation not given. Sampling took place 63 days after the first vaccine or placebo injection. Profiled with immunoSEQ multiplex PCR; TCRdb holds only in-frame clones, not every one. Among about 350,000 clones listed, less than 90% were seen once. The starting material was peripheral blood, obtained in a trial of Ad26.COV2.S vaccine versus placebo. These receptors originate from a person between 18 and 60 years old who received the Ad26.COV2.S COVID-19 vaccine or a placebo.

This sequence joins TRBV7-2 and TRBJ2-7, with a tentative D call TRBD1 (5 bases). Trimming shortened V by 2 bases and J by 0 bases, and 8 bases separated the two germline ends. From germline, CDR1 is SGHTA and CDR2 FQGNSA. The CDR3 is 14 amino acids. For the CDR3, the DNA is TGTGCCAGCAGCTTAAGCCAGGGCTCCTACGAGCAGTACTTC. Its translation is CASSLSQGSYEQYF.

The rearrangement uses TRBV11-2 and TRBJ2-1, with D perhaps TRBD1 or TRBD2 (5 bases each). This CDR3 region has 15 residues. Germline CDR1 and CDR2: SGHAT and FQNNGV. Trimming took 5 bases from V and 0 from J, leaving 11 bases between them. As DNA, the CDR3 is TGTGCCAGCAGCCTAGGGACCAGCTCCTACAATGAGCAGTTCTTC. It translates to CASSLGTSSYNEQFF. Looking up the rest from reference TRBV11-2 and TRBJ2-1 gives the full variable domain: EAGVAQSPRYKIIEKRQSVAFWCNPISGHATLYWYQQILGQGPKLLIQFQNNGVVDDSQLPKDRFSAERLKGVDSTLKIQPAKLEDSAVYLCASSLGTSSYNEQFFGPGTRLTVL.

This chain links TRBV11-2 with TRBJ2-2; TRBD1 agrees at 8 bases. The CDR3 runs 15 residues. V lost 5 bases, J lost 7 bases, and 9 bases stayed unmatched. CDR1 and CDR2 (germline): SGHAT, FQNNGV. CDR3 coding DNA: TGTGCCAGCAGCCCGGGACAGGTTAACCTCGGGGAGCTGTTTTTT. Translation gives CASSPGQVNLGELFF.

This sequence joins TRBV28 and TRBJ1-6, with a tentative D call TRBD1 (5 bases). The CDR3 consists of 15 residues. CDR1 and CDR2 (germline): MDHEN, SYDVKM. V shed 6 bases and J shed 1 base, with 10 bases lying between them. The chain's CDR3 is CASRPQGSYNSPLHF. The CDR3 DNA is TGTGCCAGCAGACCTCAGGGATCCTATAATTCACCCCTCCACTTT.

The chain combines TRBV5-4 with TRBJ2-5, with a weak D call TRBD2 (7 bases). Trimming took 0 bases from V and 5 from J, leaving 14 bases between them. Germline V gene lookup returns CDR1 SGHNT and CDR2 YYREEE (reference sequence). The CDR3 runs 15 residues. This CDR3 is CASSLAGGRRETQYF. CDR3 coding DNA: TGTGCCAGCAGCTTGGCGGGGGGCCGGCGGGAGACCCAGTACTTC.

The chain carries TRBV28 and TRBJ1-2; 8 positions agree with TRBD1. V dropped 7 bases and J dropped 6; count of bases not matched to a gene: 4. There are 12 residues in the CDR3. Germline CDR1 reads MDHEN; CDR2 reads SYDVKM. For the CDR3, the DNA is TGTGCCAGCACCTGGACAGGGAATGGCTACACCTTC. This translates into CASTWTGNGYTF.

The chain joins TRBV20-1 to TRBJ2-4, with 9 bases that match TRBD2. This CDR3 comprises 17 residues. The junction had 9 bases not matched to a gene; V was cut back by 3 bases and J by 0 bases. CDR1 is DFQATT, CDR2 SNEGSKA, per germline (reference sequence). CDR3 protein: CSASFLAGTLAKNIQYF. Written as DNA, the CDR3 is TGCAGTGCTAGTTTTCTAGCGGGGACACTAGCCAAAAACATTCAGTACTTC.

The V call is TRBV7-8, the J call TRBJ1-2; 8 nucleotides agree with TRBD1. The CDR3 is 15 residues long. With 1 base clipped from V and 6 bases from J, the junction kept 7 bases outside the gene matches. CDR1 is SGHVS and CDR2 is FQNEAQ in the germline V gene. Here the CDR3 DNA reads TGTGCCAGCAGCTTAGGGGTGACAGGGGTGAATGGCTACACCTTC. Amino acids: CASSLGVTGVNGYTF.

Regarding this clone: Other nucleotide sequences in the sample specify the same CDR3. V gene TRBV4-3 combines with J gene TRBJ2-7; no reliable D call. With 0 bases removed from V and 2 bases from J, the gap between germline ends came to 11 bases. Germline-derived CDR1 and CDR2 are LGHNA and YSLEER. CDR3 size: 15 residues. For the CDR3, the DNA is TGCGCCAGCAGCCAAGATCTTGCCGGCACCTACGAGCAGTACTTC. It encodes CASSQDLAGTYEQYF.

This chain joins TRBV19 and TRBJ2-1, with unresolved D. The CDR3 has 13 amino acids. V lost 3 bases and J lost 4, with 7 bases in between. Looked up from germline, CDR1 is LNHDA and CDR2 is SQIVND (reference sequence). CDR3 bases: TGTGCCAGTAGTATTAGCTCGTACAATGAGCAGTTCTTC. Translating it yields CASSISSYNEQFF.

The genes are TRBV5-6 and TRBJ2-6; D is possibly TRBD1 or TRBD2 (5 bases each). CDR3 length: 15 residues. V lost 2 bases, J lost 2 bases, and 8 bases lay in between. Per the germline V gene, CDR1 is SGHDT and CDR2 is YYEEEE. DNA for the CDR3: TGTGCCAGCAGCTTCATGGGGGCTGGGGCCAACGTCCTGACTTTC. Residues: CASSFMGAGANVLTF.

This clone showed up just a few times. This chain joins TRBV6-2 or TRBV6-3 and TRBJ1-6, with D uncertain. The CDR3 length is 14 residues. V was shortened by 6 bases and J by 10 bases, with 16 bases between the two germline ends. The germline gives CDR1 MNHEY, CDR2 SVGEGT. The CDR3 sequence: CASSNEVRVSPLHF. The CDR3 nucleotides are TGTGCCAGCAGCAACGAAGTAAGAGTGTCACCCCTCCACTTT.

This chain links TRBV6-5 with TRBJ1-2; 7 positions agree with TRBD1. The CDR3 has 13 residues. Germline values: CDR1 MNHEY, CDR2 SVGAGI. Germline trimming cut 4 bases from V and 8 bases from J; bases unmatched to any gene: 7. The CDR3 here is CASSSGTERGYTF. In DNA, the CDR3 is TGTGCCAGCAGTTCCGGGACAGAGAGAGGCTACACCTTC.

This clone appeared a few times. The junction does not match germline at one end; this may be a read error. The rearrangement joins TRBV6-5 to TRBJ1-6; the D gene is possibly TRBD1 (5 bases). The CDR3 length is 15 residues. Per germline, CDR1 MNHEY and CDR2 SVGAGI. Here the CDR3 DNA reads TGTGCCAGCAGTGACTCAGGGACCTATAATTCACCCCTCCACTTT. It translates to CASSDSGTYNSPLHF.

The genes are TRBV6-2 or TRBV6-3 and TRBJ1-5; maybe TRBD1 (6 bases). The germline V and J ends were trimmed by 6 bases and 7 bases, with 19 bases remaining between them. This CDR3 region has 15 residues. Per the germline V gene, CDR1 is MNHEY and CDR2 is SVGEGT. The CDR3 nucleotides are TGTGCCAGCAGCCCAATACAGGGAGTAGGGCAGCCCCAGCATTTT. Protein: CASSPIQGVGQPQHF.

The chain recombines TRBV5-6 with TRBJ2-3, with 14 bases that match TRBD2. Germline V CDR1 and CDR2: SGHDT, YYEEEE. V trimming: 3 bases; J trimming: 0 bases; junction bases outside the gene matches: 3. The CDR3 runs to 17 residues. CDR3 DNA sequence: TGTGCCAGCAGCTCGGGACTAGCGGGGGTTAGCACAGATACGCAGTATTTT. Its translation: CASSSGLAGVSTDTQYF.

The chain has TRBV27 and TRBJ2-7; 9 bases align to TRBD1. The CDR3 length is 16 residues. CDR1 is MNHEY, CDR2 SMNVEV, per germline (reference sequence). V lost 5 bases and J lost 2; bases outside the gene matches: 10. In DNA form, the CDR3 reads TGTGCCAGCAGTCCCCCGAAGGGACAGGGACCCTACGAGCAGTACTTC. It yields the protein CASSPPKGQGPYEQYF.

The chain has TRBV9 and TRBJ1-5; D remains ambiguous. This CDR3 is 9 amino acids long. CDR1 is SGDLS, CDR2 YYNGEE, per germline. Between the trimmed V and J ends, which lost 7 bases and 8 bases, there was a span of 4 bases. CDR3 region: CASAEPQHF. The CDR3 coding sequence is TGTGCCAGCGCGGAGCCCCAGCATTTT.

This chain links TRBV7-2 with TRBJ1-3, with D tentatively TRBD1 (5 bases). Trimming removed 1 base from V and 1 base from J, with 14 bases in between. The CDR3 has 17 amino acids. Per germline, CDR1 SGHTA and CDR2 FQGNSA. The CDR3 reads CASSLGGDLGSGNTIYF. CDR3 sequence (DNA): TGTGCCAGCAGCTTAGGAGGGGACCTCGGGTCTGGAAACACCATATATTTT.

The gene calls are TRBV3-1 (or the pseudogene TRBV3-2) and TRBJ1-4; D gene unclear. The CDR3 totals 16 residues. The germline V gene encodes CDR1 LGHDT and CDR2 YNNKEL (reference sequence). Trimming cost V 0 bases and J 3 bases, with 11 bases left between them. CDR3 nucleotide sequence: TGTGCCAGCAGCCAAGAAAGTGAAGGGCCTAATGAAAAACTGTTTTTT. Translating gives CASSQESEGPNEKLFF.

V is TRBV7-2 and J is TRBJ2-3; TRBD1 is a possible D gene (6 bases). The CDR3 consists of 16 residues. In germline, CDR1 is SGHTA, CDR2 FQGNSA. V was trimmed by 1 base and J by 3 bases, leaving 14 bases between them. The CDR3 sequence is CASSLVRGQLTDTQYF. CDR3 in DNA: TGTGCCAGCAGCTTAGTAAGAGGACAGCTTACAGATACGCAGTATTTT.

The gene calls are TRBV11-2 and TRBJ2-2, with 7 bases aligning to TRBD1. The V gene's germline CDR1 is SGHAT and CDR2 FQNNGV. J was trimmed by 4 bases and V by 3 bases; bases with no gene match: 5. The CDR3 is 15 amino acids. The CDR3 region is CASSFYRGGTGELFF. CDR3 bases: TGTGCCAGCAGCTTCTACAGGGGCGGCACCGGGGAGCTGTTTTTT.

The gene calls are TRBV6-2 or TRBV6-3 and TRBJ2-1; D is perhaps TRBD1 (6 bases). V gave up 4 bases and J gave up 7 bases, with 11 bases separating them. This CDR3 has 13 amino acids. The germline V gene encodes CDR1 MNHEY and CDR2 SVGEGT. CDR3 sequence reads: CASSFGRGNEQFF. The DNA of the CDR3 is TGTGCCAGCAGTTTTGGCAGGGGAAATGAGCAGTTCTTC.

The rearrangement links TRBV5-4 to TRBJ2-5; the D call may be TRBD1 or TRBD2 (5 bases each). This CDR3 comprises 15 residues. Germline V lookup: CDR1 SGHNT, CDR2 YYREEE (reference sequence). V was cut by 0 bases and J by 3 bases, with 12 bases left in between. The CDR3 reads CASSLAGQGEETQYF. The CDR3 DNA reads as TGTGCCAGCAGCTTGGCGGGGCAGGGCGAAGAGACCCAGTACTTC.

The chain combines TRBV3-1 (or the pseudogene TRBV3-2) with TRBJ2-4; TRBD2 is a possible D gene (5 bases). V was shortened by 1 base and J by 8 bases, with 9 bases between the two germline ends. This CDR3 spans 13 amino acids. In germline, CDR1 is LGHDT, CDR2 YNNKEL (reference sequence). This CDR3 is CASSQVAGDIQYF. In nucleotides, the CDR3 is TGTGCCAGCAGCCAAGTCGCCGGGGACATTCAGTACTTC.

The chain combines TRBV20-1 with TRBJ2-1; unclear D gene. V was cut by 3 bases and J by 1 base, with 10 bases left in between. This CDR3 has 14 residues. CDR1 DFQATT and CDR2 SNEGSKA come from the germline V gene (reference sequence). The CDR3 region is CSASHPTSYNEQFF. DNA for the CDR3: TGCAGTGCTAGTCACCCCACATCCTACAATGAGCAGTTCTTC.

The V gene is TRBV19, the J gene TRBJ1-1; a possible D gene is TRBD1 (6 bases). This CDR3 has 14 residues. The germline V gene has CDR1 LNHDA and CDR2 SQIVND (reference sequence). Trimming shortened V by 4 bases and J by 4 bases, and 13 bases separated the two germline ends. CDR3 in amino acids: CASSTTGWGTEAFF. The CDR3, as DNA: TGTGCCAGTAGTACAACAGGGTGGGGCACTGAAGCTTTCTTT. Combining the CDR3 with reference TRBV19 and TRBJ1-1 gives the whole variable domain DGGITQSPKYLFRKEGQNVTLSCEQNLNHDAMYWYRQDPGQGLRLIYYSQIVNDFQKGDIAEGYSVSREKKESFPLTVTSAQKNPTAFYLCASSTTGWGTEAFFGQGTRLTVV.

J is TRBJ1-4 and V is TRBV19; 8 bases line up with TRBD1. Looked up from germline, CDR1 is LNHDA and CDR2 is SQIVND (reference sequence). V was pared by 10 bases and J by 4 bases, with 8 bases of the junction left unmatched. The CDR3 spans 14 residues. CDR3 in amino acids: CATANTGGNEKLFF. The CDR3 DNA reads TGTGCCACCGCGAACACAGGGGGTAATGAAAAACTGTTTTTT.

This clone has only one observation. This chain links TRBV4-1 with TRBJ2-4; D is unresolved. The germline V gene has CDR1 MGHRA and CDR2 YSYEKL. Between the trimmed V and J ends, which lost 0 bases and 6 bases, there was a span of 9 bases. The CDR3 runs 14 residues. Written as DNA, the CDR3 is TGCGCCAGCAGCCAAGATTCTTATGGAAACATTCAGTACTTC. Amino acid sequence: CASSQDSYGNIQYF.

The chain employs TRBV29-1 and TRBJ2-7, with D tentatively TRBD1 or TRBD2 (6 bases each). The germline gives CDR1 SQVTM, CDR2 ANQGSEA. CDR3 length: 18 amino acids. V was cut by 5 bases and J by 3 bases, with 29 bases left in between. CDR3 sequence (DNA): TGCAGCGTTCTTGGGCGGGACAACTCAGGCCCCTCTCTCTACGAGCAGTACTTC. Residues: CSVLGRDNSGPSLYEQYF.

CDR3 bases: TGTGCCTGGAGTGTAGGGGGGAGCTTGGAAGAGCAGTACTTC. Translating it yields CAWSVGGSLEEQYF. J is TRBJ2-7 and V is TRBV30; D is tentatively TRBD1 or TRBD2 (6 bases each). The ends were cut back, 0 bases at V and 7 bases at J, with 16 bases in the middle. The CDR3 has 14 amino acids. The V gene's germline CDR1 is GTSNPN and CDR2 SVGIG (reference sequence). Looking up the rest from reference TRBV30 and TRBJ2-7 gives the full variable domain: SQTIHQWPATLVQPVGSPLSLECTVEGTSNPNLYWYRQAAGRGLQLLFYSVGIGQISSEVPQNLSASRPQDRQFILSSKKLLLSDSGFYLCAWSVGGSLEEQYFGPGTRLTVT.